One T cell receptor (beta chain) is described in this entry. Its antigen is unidentified. These data come from a study of T cell responses to AZD1222 COVID-19 vaccine. Findings of the study overall: The breadth and depth of Spike-specific TCRs increased once two AZD1222 doses had been given.

The repertoire was sequenced with immunoSEQ multiplex PCR; TCRdb's copy has only in-frame clones and lacks some. Of 120,000 to 150,000 clones in the sample, roughly four fifths were seen once. The germline CDR1 and CDR2 sequences are MDHEN and SYDVKM. There are 13 residues in the CDR3. J lost 8 bases, V lost 11 bases, and 9 bases had no gene match. The TCR was taken from an adult in good health. J is TRBJ1-6 and V is TRBV28, with TRBD1 matching 7 bases. The sample here was peripheral blood, taken on day 0 of MenACWY control vaccination. Here the CDR3 DNA reads TGTGCCTCCCGTGGGGACAGTTATTCACCCCTCCACTTT. It codes for CASRGDSYSPLHF. Combining the CDR3 with reference TRBV28 and TRBJ1-6 gives the whole variable domain DVKVTQSSRYLVKRTGEKVFLECVQDMDHENMFWYRQDPGLGLRLIYFSYDVKMKEKGDIPEGYSVSREKKERFSLILESASTNQTSMYLCASRGDSYSPLHFGNGTRLTVT.